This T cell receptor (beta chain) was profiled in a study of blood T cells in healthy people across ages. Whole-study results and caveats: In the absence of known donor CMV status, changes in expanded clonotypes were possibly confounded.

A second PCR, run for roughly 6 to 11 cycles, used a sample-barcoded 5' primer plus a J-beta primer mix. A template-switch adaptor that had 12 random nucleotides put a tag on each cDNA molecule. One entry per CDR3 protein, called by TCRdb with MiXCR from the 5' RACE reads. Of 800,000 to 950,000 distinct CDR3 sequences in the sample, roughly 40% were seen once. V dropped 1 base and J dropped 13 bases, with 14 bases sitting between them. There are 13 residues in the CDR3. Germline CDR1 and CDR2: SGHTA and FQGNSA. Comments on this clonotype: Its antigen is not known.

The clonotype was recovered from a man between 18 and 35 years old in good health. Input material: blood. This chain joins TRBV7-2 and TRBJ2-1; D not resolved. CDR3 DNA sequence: TGTGCCAGCAGCTTAGGGGGTGACAACACCCAGTTCTTC. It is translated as CASSLGGDNTQFF.